What follows are 9 T cell receptor beta chains derived from one specimen sequenced in a study of Graves' ophthalmopathy and Graves' hyperthyroidism. The sequenced template was RNA, covering the TCR beta CDR3 region. An opening RT-PCR round employed HTBI primers and preceded a second-round multiplex PCR. MiXCR, applied by TCRdb to the multiplex PCR reads, yields one record per CDR3 protein. The table lists 600,000 to 950,000 distinct CDR3 sequences, 40% of them singletons, with 40% to 55% in the top ten. Specimen: peripheral blood. Receptors originate from an adult man with Graves' ophthalmopathy.

This clonotype has a handful of counts. The rearrangement uses TRBV7-6 and TRBJ2-5; 8 bases fit TRBD1. This CDR3 comprises 15 residues. The ends lost 4 bases at V and 0 bases at J; junction bases unmatched: 4. Germline V gene sequence: CDR1 SGHVS, CDR2 FNYEAQ. The CDR3 coding sequence is TGTGCCAGCAGCTATCGGGACAGGCACCAAGAGACCCAGTACTTC. Protein product: CASSYRDRHQETQYF. Looking up the rest from reference TRBV7-6 and TRBJ2-5 gives the full variable domain: GAGVSQSPRYKVTKRGQDVALRCDPISGHVSLYWYRQALGQGPEFLTYFNYEAQQDKSGLPNDRFSAERPEGSISTLTIQRTEQRDSAMYRCASSYRDRHQETQYFGPGTRLLVL.

The CDR3 DNA reads as TGTGCCAGCAGGAGCAGGGGTAACTATGGCTACACCTTC. Encoded protein: CASRSRGNYGYTF. The chain combines TRBV25-1 with TRBJ1-2; possible D gene TRBD1, 6 bases. Germline V gene lookup returns CDR1 MGHDK and CDR2 SYGVNS. V lost 6 bases, J lost 1 base, and 9 bases lay in between. The length of the CDR3 is 13 residues.

This clonotype was recorded at least ten times. The rearrangement uses TRBV7-6 and TRBJ1-1, with TRBD1 as a possible D gene (5 bases). The CDR3 is 15 amino acids. Germline V CDR1 and CDR2: SGHVS, FNYEAQ. Trimming stripped 6 bases from V and 1 base from J, with 15 bases between. CDR3 sequence (DNA): TGTGCCAGCAGTCGAATCCCGGGGCCGAACACTGAAGCTTTCTTT. Amino acids: CASSRIPGPNTEAFF.

This clonotype has ten or more counts. The chain joins TRBV7-9 to TRBJ2-2; D gene ambiguous. Trimming removed 6 bases from V and 4 bases from J, with 6 bases in between. The CDR3 extends over 12 amino acids. Looked up from germline, CDR1 is SEHNR and CDR2 is FQNEAQ (reference sequence). CDR3 residues: CASRRGTGELFF. The CDR3, as DNA: TGTGCCAGCAGACGAGGCACCGGGGAGCTGTTTTTT.

This clonotype was observed at least ten times. The chain combines TRBV29-1 with TRBJ2-7, with a weak D call TRBD2 (6 bases). The CDR3 has 13 amino acids. Germline V lookup: CDR1 SQVTM, CDR2 ANQGSEA. V was clipped by 7 bases and J by 2 bases, with 15 bases between them. The CDR3 DNA is TGCAGCGCTGTTTGGGGGGTACCCTACGAGCAGTACTTC. Translated: CSAVWGVPYEQYF.

This CDR3 is CASFSGASNQPQHF. The CDR3 coding sequence is TGTGCCAGCTTTTCCGGGGCGAGCAATCAGCCCCAGCATTTT. V usage is TRBV19 and J usage is TRBJ1-5; perhaps TRBD1 as D (5 bases). V was pared by 9 bases and J by 1 base, with 13 bases between. There are 14 residues in the CDR3. Germline-derived CDR1 and CDR2 are LNHDA and SQIVND (reference sequence).

The V call is TRBV4-3, the J call TRBJ2-7; D unclear. The CDR3 sequence is 15 residues long. Germline V lookup: CDR1 LGHNA, CDR2 YSLEER. The V end lost 1 base, the J end lost 5 bases, and 15 bases lay between the germline ends. The CDR3 here is CASSQVWGHSHEQYF. In nucleotides, the CDR3 is TGCGCCAGCAGCCAAGTTTGGGGTCATAGCCACGAGCAGTACTTC.

The chain employs TRBV11-1 and TRBJ1-1; D call uncertain. The length of the CDR3 is 11 residues. The V and J ends lost 8 bases and 4 bases respectively, with 8 bases between them. The V gene's germline CDR1 is SGHAT and CDR2 FQDESV (reference sequence). The CDR3 is CASEGFTEAFF. In nucleotides, the CDR3 is TGTGCCAGCGAAGGGTTCACTGAAGCTTTCTTT.

The rearrangement uses TRBV6-5 and TRBJ2-5; 14 bases match TRBD2. The germline V gene encodes CDR1 MNHEY and CDR2 SVGAGI. V dropped 5 bases and J dropped 3; count of bases not matched to a gene: 8. The CDR3 runs to 17 residues. In nucleotides, the CDR3 is TGTGCCAGCAGTCTCGGACTAGCGGGGGGAGGAGAAGAGACCCAGTACTTC. The encoded protein is CASSLGLAGGGEETQYF.